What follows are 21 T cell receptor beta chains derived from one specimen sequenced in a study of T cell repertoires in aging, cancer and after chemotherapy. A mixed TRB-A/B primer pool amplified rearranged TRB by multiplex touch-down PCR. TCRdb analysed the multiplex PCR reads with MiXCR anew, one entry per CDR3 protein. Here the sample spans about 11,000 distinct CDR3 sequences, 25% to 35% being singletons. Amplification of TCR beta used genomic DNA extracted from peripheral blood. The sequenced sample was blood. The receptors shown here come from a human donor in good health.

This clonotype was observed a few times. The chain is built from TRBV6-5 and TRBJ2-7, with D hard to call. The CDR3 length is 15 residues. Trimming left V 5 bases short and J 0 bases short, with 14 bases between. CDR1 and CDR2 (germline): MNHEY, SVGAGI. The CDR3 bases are TGTGCCAGCAGTGAAGCGCGACTGTACTCCTACGAGCAGTACTTC. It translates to CASSEARLYSYEQYF.

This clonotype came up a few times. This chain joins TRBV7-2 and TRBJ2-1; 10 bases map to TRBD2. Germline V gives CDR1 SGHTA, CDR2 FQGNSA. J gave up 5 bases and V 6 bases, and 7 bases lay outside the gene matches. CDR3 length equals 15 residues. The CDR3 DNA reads TGTGCCAGCAGGCCAGGGACTAGCGTAAACAATGAGCAGTTCTTC. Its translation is CASRPGTSVNNEQFF. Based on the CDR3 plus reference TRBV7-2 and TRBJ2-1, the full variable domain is GAGVSQSPSNKVTEKGKDVELRCDPISGHTALYWYRQSLGQGLEFLIYFQGNSAPDKSGLPSDRFSAERTGGSVSTLTIQRTQQEDSAVYLCASRPGTSVNNEQFFGPGTRLTVL.

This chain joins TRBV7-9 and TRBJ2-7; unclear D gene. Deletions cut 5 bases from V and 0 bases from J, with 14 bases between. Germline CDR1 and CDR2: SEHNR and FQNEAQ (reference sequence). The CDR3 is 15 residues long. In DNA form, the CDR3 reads TGTGCCAGCAGCAACCAGGTTGATAACTCCTACGAGCAGTACTTC. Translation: CASSNQVDNSYEQYF.

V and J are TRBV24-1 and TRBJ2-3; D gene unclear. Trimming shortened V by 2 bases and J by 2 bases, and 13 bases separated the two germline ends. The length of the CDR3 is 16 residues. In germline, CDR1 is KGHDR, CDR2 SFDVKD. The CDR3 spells CATSDSQEMLTDTQYF. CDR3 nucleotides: TGTGCCACCAGTGATTCGCAGGAGATGCTCACAGATACGCAGTATTTT.

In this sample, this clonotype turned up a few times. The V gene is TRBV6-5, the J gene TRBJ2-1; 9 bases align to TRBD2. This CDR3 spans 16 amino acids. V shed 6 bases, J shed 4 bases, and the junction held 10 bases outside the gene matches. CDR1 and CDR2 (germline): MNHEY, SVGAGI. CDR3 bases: TGTGCCAGCAGACAAATTAGCGGGAGTGCGTACAATGAGCAGTTCTTC. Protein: CASRQISGSAYNEQFF.

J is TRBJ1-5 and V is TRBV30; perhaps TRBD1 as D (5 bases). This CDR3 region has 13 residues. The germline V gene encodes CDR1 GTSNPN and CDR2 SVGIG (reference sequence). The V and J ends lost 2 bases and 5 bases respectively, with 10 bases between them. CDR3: CAWSPGGDQPQHF. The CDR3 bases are TGTGCCTGGAGTCCGGGGGGGGATCAGCCCCAGCATTTT. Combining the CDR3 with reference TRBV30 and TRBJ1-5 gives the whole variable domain SQTIHQWPATLVQPVGSPLSLECTVEGTSNPNLYWYRQAAGRGLQLLFYSVGIGQISSEVPQNLSASRPQDRQFILSSKKLLLSDSGFYLCAWSPGGDQPQHFGDGTRLSIL.

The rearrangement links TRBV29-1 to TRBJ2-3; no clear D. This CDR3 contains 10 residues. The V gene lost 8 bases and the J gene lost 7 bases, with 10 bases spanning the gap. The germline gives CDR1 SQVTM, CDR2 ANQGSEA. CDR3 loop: CSPARNTQYF. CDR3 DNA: TGCAGCCCCGCCCGGAATACGCAGTATTTT.

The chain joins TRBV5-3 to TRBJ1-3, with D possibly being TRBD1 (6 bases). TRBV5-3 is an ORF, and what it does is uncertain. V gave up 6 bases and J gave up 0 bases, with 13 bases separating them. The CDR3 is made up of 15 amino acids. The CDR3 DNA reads TGTGCCAGAATGGTGGGACAAAGCTCTGGAAACACCATATATTTT. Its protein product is CARMVGQSSGNTIYF.

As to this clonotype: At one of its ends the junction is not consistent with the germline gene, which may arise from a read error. The CDR3 is CASSGDGRNTVAFF. The CDR3 DNA reads TGTGCCAGCAGCGGGGACGGACGGAACACTGTAGCTTTCTTT. The J gene is TRBJ1-1, the V gene TRBV7-9, with D possibly matching TRBD1 (5 bases). Germline V gene sequence: CDR1 SEHNR, CDR2 FQNEAQ (reference sequence). The length of the CDR3 is 14 residues.

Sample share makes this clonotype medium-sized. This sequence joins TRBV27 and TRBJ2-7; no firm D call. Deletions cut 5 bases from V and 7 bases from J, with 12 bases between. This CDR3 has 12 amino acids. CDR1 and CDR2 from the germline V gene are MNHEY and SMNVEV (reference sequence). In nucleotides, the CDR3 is TGTGCCAGCAGTCTTTCCGGGCGAGAGCAGTACTTC. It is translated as CASSLSGREQYF.

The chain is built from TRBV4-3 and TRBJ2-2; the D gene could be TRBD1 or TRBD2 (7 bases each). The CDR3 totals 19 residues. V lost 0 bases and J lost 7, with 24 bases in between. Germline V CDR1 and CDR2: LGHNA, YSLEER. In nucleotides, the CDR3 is TGCGCCAGCAGCCAAGATCAGAGGGGGCGGGAGACAACCATCGGGGAGCTGTTTTTT. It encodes CASSQDQRGRETTIGELFF.

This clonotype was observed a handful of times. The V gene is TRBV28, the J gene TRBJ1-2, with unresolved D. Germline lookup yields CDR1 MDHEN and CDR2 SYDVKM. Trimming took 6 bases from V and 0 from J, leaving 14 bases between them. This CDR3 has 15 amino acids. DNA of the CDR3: TGTGCCAGCAGAACTTGGGGAATGACTAACTATGGCTACACCTTC. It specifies CASRTWGMTNYGYTF.

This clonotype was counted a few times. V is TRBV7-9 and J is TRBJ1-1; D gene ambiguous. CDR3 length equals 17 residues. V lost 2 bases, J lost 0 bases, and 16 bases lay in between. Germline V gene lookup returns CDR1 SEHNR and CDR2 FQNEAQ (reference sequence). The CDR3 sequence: CASSLLGPVRMNTEAFF. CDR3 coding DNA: TGTGCCAGCAGCTTACTAGGGCCAGTTAGGATGAACACTGAAGCTTTCTTT.

CDR3 nucleotides: TGTGCCAGCAGCTTAAGGGGGGGGGATTCACCCCTCCACTTT. Translating gives CASSLRGGDSPLHF. The chain carries TRBV7-9 and TRBJ1-6; TRBD1 might be the D (6 bases). This CDR3 contains 14 residues. Per the germline V gene, CDR1 is SEHNR and CDR2 is FQNEAQ (reference sequence). Trimming took off 2 bases at V and 8 bases at J, with 10 bases between the two ends.

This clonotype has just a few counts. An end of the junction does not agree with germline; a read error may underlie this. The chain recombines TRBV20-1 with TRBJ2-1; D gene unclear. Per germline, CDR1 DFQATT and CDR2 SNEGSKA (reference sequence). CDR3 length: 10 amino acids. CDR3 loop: CSAPSLYVIF. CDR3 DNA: TGCAGTGCTCCCAGTCTTTACGTAATCTTC.

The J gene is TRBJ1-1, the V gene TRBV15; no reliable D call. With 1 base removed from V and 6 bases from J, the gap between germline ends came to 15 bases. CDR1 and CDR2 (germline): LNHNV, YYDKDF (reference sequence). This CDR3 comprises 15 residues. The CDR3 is CATSRVYGIRSEAFF. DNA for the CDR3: TGTGCCACCAGCAGAGTGTACGGAATCCGATCTGAAGCTTTCTTT.

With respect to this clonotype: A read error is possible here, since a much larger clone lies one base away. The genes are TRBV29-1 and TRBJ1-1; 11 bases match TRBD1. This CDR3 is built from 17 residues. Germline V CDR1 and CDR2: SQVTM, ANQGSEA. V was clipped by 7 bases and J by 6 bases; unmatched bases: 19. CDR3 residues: CSARGGQGAKRVAEAFF. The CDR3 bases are TGCAGCGCCCGTGGAGGACAGGGGGCCAAACGGGTAGCTGAAGCTTTCTTT.

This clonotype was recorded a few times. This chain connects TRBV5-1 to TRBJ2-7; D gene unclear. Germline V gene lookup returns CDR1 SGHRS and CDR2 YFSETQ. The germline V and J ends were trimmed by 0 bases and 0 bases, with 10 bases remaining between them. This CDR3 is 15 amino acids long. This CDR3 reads CASSLVAASSYEQYF. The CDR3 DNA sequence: TGCGCCAGCAGCTTGGTTGCGGCCAGCTCCTACGAGCAGTACTTC.

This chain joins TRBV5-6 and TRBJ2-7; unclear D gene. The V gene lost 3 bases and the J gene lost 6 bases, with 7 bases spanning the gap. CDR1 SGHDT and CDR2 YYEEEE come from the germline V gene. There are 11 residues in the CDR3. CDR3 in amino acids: CASSSLREQYF. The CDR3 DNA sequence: TGTGCCAGCAGCTCTTTACGCGAGCAGTACTTC. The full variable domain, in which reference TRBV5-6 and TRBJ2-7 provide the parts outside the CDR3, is DAGVTQSPTHLIKTRGQQVTLRCSPKSGHDTVSWYQQALGQGPQFIFQYYEEEERQRGNFPDRFSGHQFPNYSSELNVNALLLGDSALYLCASSSLREQYFGPGTRLTVT.

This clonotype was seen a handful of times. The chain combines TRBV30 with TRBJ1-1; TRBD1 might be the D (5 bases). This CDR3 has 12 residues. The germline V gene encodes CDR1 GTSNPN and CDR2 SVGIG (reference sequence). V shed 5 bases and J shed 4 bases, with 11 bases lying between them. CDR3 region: CAWRAGRTEAFF. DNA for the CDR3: TGTGCCTGGCGAGCGGGGCGCACTGAAGCTTTCTTT.

The CDR3 DNA is TGTGCCAGCAGTCAGGGCGTTATTGGCGGGGGGGTCTACGAGCAGTACTTC. As protein: CASSQGVIGGGVYEQYF. The rearrangement joins TRBV5-6 to TRBJ2-7; 9 positions agree with TRBD2. The CDR3 covers 17 residues. Trimming took 5 bases from V and 3 from J; bases not matched to a gene: 15. Per germline, CDR1 SGHDT and CDR2 YYEEEE.